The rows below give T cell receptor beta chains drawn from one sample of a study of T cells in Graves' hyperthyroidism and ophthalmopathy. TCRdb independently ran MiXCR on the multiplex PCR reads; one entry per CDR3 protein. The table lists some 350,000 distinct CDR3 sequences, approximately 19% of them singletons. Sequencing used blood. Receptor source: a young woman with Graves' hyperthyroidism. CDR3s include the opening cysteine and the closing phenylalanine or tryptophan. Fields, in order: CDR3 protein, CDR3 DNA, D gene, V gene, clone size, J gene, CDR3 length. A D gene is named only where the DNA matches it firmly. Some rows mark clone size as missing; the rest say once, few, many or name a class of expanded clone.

CDR3 protein: CASSQGGSTGEATYGYTF
CDR3 DNA: TGTGCCAGCAGCCAAGGTGGGTCCACAGGGGAGGCGACCTATGGCTACACCTTC
D gene: TRBD1
V gene: TRBV3-1
clone size: many
J gene: TRBJ1-2
CDR3 length: 18

CDR3 protein: CASSPRGDQDRAYEQYF
CDR3 DNA: TGTGCCAGCAGTCCAAGAGGGGACCAGGATAGAGCCTACGAGCAGTACTTC
D gene: NA
V gene: TRBV6-2/TRBV6-3
clone size: many
J gene: TRBJ2-7
CDR3 length: 17

CDR3 protein: CATERSGELFF
CDR3 DNA: TGTGCCACCGAGAGGTCCGGGGAGCTGTTTTTT
D gene: NA
V gene: TRBV24-1
clone size: NA
J gene: TRBJ2-2
CDR3 length: 11

CDR3 protein: CASSISPIEARGQPQHF
CDR3 DNA: TGTGCCAGCAGTATAAGCCCCATCGAGGCGAGGGGTCAGCCCCAGCATTTT
D gene: NA
V gene: TRBV28
clone size: many
J gene: TRBJ1-5
CDR3 length: 17

CDR3 protein: CASSYWGGGDTEAFF
CDR3 DNA: TGTGCCAGCAGTTACTGGGGCGGCGGTGACACTGAAGCTTTCTTT
D gene: NA
V gene: TRBV6-5
clone size: NA
J gene: TRBJ1-1
CDR3 length: 15

CDR3 protein: CASSQERMDIVNQNTEAFF
CDR3 DNA: TGTGCCAGCAGCCAAGAGCGGATGGACATCGTTAACCAAAACACTGAAGCTTTCTTT
D gene: NA
V gene: TRBV3-1
clone size: NA
J gene: TRBJ1-1
CDR3 length: 19

CDR3 protein: CASSQGGHGQETQYF
CDR3 DNA: TGTGCCAGCAGCCAAGGGGGACACGGCCAAGAGACCCAGTACTTC
D gene: NA
V gene: TRBV7-2
clone size: many
J gene: TRBJ2-5
CDR3 length: 15

CDR3 protein: CASNLMVGSSNQPQHF
CDR3 DNA: TGTGCCAGCAATTTAATGGTCGGCAGCAGCAATCAGCCCCAGCATTTT
D gene: NA
V gene: TRBV28
clone size: many
J gene: TRBJ1-5
CDR3 length: 16

CDR3 protein: CASSFTIHRPGYTF
CDR3 DNA: TGTGCCAGCAGTTTTACGATCCATCGACCTGGCTACACCTTC
D gene: NA
V gene: TRBV6-5
clone size: many
J gene: TRBJ1-2
CDR3 length: 14

CDR3 protein: CSVEIGGLAGELFF
CDR3 DNA: TGCAGCGTTGAAATAGGGGGGCTCGCCGGGGAGCTGTTTTTT
D gene: NA
V gene: TRBV29-1
clone size: many
J gene: TRBJ2-2
CDR3 length: 14

CDR3 protein: CSATEGPYEQYF
CDR3 DNA: TGCAGTGCTACAGAGGGCCCTTACGAGCAGTACTTC
D gene: NA
V gene: TRBV20-1
clone size: many
J gene: TRBJ2-7
CDR3 length: 12

CDR3 protein: CASSLLGTYGYTF
CDR3 DNA: TGCGCCAGCAGCTTGTTAGGCACCTATGGCTACACCTTC
D gene: NA
V gene: TRBV5-1
clone size: NA
J gene: TRBJ1-2
CDR3 length: 13

CDR3 protein: CASSLAAPLGGYTF
CDR3 DNA: TGTGCCAGCAGCTTAGCTGCGCCCCTGGGCGGCTACACCTTC
D gene: NA
V gene: TRBV7-9
clone size: many
J gene: TRBJ1-2
CDR3 length: 14

CDR3 protein: CASAPTYYGYTF
CDR3 DNA: TGTGCCAGCGCTCCTACCTACTATGGCTACACCTTC
D gene: NA
V gene: TRBV12-3/TRBV12-4
clone size: NA
J gene: TRBJ1-2
CDR3 length: 12

CDR3 protein: CSARGRLNTEAFF
CDR3 DNA: TGCAGTGCTAGGGGACGGCTGAACACTGAAGCTTTCTTT
D gene: NA
V gene: TRBV20-1
clone size: NA
J gene: TRBJ1-1
CDR3 length: 13

CDR3 protein: CASSAPLGGGGYTF
CDR3 DNA: TGTGCCAGCAGCGCACCTCTGGGAGGAGGAGGCTACACCTTC
D gene: NA
V gene: TRBV11-2
clone size: NA
J gene: TRBJ1-2
CDR3 length: 14

CDR3 protein: CASSPRGGADNQPQHF
CDR3 DNA: TGCGCCAGCAGCCCTCGAGGGGGCGCGGACAATCAGCCCCAGCATTTT
D gene: TRBD1
V gene: TRBV4-1
clone size: many
J gene: TRBJ1-5
CDR3 length: 16

CDR3 protein: CASSKPYTGELFF
CDR3 DNA: TGCGCCAGCAGCAAACCCTACACCGGGGAGCTGTTTTTT
D gene: NA
V gene: TRBV5-1
clone size: many
J gene: TRBJ2-2
CDR3 length: 13

CDR3 protein: CASSELGETQYF
CDR3 DNA: TGTGCCAGCAGCGAGTTGGGGGAGACCCAGTACTTC
D gene: NA
V gene: TRBV7-9
clone size: many
J gene: TRBJ2-5
CDR3 length: 12

CDR3 protein: CASSEDGNTEAFF
CDR3 DNA: TGTGCCAGCAGTGAAGACGGGAACACTGAAGCTTTCTTT
D gene: NA
V gene: TRBV6-1
clone size: many
J gene: TRBJ1-1
CDR3 length: 13

CDR3 protein: CASSYSRDSYEQYF
CDR3 DNA: TGTGCCAGCAGTTACTCTAGGGACAGCTACGAGCAGTACTTC
D gene: TRBD1
V gene: TRBV6-2/TRBV6-3
clone size: many
J gene: TRBJ2-7
CDR3 length: 14

CDR3 protein: CASSYLDFWGQQETQYF
CDR3 DNA: TGTGCCAGCAGTTACCTGGACTTTTGGGGACAGCAAGAGACCCAGTACTTC
D gene: TRBD1
V gene: TRBV6-5
clone size: few
J gene: TRBJ2-5
CDR3 length: 17

CDR3 protein: CASSLSPGVTGANVLTF
CDR3 DNA: TGTGCCAGCAGCTTAAGTCCCGGGGTGACGGGGGCCAACGTCCTGACTTTC
D gene: NA
V gene: TRBV7-3
clone size: few
J gene: TRBJ2-6
CDR3 length: 17

CDR3 protein: CASGGTEAFF
CDR3 DNA: TGTGCCAGCGGGGGCACTGAAGCTTTCTTT
D gene: NA
V gene: TRBV28
clone size: many
J gene: TRBJ1-1
CDR3 length: 10

CDR3 protein: CASSPTGGSGDYGYTF
CDR3 DNA: TGTGCCAGCAGCCCTACAGGGGGTTCGGGGGACTATGGCTACACCTTC
D gene: TRBD1
V gene: TRBV12-3/TRBV12-4
clone size: many
J gene: TRBJ1-2
CDR3 length: 16

CDR3 protein: CSADRWSANTEAFF
CDR3 DNA: TGCAGTGCCGACAGGTGGTCGGCGAACACTGAAGCTTTCTTT
D gene: NA
V gene: TRBV20-1
clone size: many
J gene: TRBJ1-1
CDR3 length: 14

CDR3 protein: CASSLGQGLGYTF
CDR3 DNA: TGTGCCAGCAGCTTAGGACAGGGGCTTGGCTACACCTTC
D gene: TRBD1
V gene: TRBV13
clone size: many
J gene: TRBJ1-2
CDR3 length: 13

CDR3 protein: CAIQRGDRTYEQYF
CDR3 DNA: TGTGCCATACAGCGTGGGGACAGGACCTACGAGCAGTACTTC
D gene: TRBD1
V gene: TRBV12-3/TRBV12-4
clone size: NA
J gene: TRBJ2-7
CDR3 length: 14

CDR3 protein: CASSTEAGRGYGYTF
CDR3 DNA: TGTGCCAGCAGTACCGAGGCCGGGCGCGGCTATGGCTACACCTTC
D gene: NA
V gene: TRBV6-5
clone size: NA
J gene: TRBJ1-2
CDR3 length: 15

CDR3 protein: CASSLLVAEADTEAFF
CDR3 DNA: TGTGCCAGCAGCCTACTTGTAGCCGAGGCGGACACTGAAGCTTTCTTT
D gene: NA
V gene: TRBV14
clone size: few
J gene: TRBJ1-1
CDR3 length: 16

CDR3 protein: CATSGPGQGASGELFF
CDR3 DNA: TGTGCCACCAGTGGGCCGGGACAGGGGGCCTCCGGGGAGCTGTTTTTT
D gene: TRBD1
V gene: TRBV24-1
clone size: many
J gene: TRBJ2-2
CDR3 length: 16

CDR3 protein: CAIRSGQGVEGYTF
CDR3 DNA: TGTGCCATCAGATCGGGACAGGGGGTAGAGGGCTACACCTTC
D gene: TRBD1
V gene: TRBV10-3
clone size: many
J gene: TRBJ1-2
CDR3 length: 14

CDR3 protein: CASSLEQIYSYEQYF
CDR3 DNA: TGTGCCAGCAGCTTAGAACAGATTTACTCCTACGAGCAGTACTTC
D gene: NA
V gene: TRBV11-2
clone size: many
J gene: TRBJ2-7
CDR3 length: 15

CDR3 protein: CASGDRRDQPQHF
CDR3 DNA: TGTGCCAGTGGGGACCGACGCGATCAGCCCCAGCATTTT
D gene: NA
V gene: TRBV19
clone size: many
J gene: TRBJ1-5
CDR3 length: 13

CDR3 protein: CASSQEPGEWGGYTF
CDR3 DNA: TGTGCCAGCAGCCAAGAACCAGGGGAGTGGGGTGGCTACACCTTC
D gene: NA
V gene: TRBV4-2
clone size: many
J gene: TRBJ1-2
CDR3 length: 15

CDR3 protein: CASSRQPQNYGYTF
CDR3 DNA: TGTGCCAGCTCCCGCCAGCCTCAGAACTATGGCTACACCTTC
D gene: NA
V gene: TRBV28
clone size: many
J gene: TRBJ1-2
CDR3 length: 14

CDR3 protein: CASPLENTEAFF
CDR3 DNA: TGTGCCAGCCCTTTAGAGAACACTGAAGCTTTCTTT
D gene: NA
V gene: TRBV2
clone size: many
J gene: TRBJ1-1
CDR3 length: 12

CDR3 protein: CASSKLGTVQETQYF
CDR3 DNA: TGTGCCAGCAGCAAATTGGGGACAGTCCAAGAGACCCAGTACTTC
D gene: TRBD1
V gene: TRBV27
clone size: many
J gene: TRBJ2-5
CDR3 length: 15

CDR3 protein: CASSLEGFARSQETQYF
CDR3 DNA: TGTGCCAGCAGCTTAGAAGGTTTTGCACGGTCCCAAGAGACCCAGTACTTC
D gene: NA
V gene: TRBV11-1
clone size: NA
J gene: TRBJ2-5
CDR3 length: 17

CDR3 protein: CASSESGTGYGYTF
CDR3 DNA: TGTGCCAGCAGTGAATCCGGGACAGGTTATGGCTACACCTTC
D gene: TRBD1
V gene: TRBV6-1
clone size: many
J gene: TRBJ1-2
CDR3 length: 14

CDR3 protein: CASSLRVGPFAEAFF
CDR3 DNA: TGCGCCAGCAGCCTGAGAGTGGGACCTTTCGCTGAAGCTTTCTTT
D gene: NA
V gene: TRBV4-1
clone size: many
J gene: TRBJ1-1
CDR3 length: 15